These 25 T cell receptor beta chains share one sample of origin, sequenced in a study of vaccination and CD4 T cells after COVID-19. At the Johns Hopkins FTIC core, DNA taken from cultured CD4+ T cells was sequenced by way of the Oncomine TCR Beta short-read assay. From the PCR reads, TCRdb called clonotypes with MiXCR, one entry per CDR3 protein. The sample has about 14,000 distinct CDR3 sequences, roughly 43% seen once; the top ten hold roughly 18%. As for treatment: roughly ten-day PBMC culture with coronavirus spike peptide pools or control peptides (ViraFEST assay). Their antigen targets remain unknown. The source material was cultured CD4+ T cells from blood. The origin of the receptors is a human donor with COVID-19.

CDR3 in amino acids: CAIGAEGTGELFF. DNA of the CDR3: TGTGCCATCGGAGCTGAAGGTACCGGGGAGCTGTTTTTT. The rearrangement links TRBV10-3 to TRBJ2-2; D remains ambiguous. Germline V gene sequence: CDR1 ENHRY, CDR2 SYGVKD. V gave up 8 bases and J gave up 5 bases, with 12 bases separating them. The CDR3 is 13 residues long.

CDR3 sequence reads: CASSIPTGAVHNSPLHF. CDR3 nucleotide sequence: TGTGCCAGTAGTATTCCGACAGGGGCTGTCCATAATTCACCCCTCCACTTT. The V and J genes are TRBV19 and TRBJ1-6; the match to TRBD1 covers 8 bases. Unmatched junction bases numbered 9, after V lost 3 bases and J lost 5 bases. The CDR3 sequence is 17 residues long. Per germline, CDR1 LNHDA and CDR2 SQIVND (reference sequence).

This clonotype was detected a few times. J is TRBJ1-6 and V is TRBV20-1, with D tentatively TRBD1 (6 bases). Germline CDR1 is DFQATT and CDR2 is SNEGSKA (reference sequence). CDR3 length: 14 amino acids. V was pared by 5 bases and J by 8 bases, with 16 bases between. The CDR3 nucleotides read TGCAGTGCTCACCTACAGGGTTCGCATTCACCCCTCCACTTT. As protein: CSAHLQGSHSPLHF.

V usage is TRBV20-1 and J usage is TRBJ2-3; the match to TRBD2 covers 7 bases. CDR3 length: 15 residues. Per the germline V gene, CDR1 is DFQATT and CDR2 is SNEGSKA (reference sequence). V shed 0 bases, J shed 8 bases, and the junction held 11 bases outside the gene matches. The CDR3 reads CSAREGWGGGGTQYF. CDR3 coding DNA: TGCAGTGCTAGAGAAGGATGGGGGGGGGGAGGTACGCAGTATTTT.

The chain joins TRBV5-1 to TRBJ2-7; no clear D. The CDR3 contains 15 residues. V lost 0 bases and J lost 0, with 10 bases in between. Germline CDR1 SGHRS, CDR2 YFSETQ. The CDR3 protein is CASSLDPVSSYEQYF. In DNA, the CDR3 is TGCGCCAGCAGCTTGGATCCAGTAAGCTCCTACGAGCAGTACTTC. The whole variable domain, remainder taken from reference TRBV5-1 and TRBJ2-7, is KAGVTQTPRYLIKTRGQQVTLSCSPISGHRSVSWYQQTPGQGLQFLFEYFSETQRNKGNFPGRFSGRQFSNSRSEMNVSTLELGDSALYLCASSLDPVSSYEQYFGPGTRLTVT.

A few counts support this clonotype. The gene calls are TRBV20-1 and TRBJ1-6; D remains ambiguous. Looked up from germline, CDR1 is DFQATT and CDR2 is SNEGSKA (reference sequence). The CDR3 sequence is 15 residues long. V lost 6 bases, J lost 0 bases, and 12 bases lay in between. DNA of the CDR3: TGCAGTGCAAGGACGGTTAGCTCCTATAATTCACCCCTCCACTTT. Encoded protein: CSARTVSSYNSPLHF.

This clonotype appeared a few times. This chain uses TRBV12-3 or TRBV12-4 with TRBJ2-5; the D gene is possibly TRBD1 (5 bases). The CDR3 has 14 amino acids. Trimming pared 3 bases from V and 1 base from J, leaving 9 bases between. The CDR3 DNA sequence: TGTGCCAGCAGTTTCGGCAGGGCCCAAGAGACCCAGTACTTC. The encoded protein is CASSFGRAQETQYF.

In its sample, this clonotype was seen a few times. The chain uses TRBV25-1 and TRBJ1-6; 7 bases line up with TRBD1. The trim removed 6 bases at V and 0 bases at J, leaving 11 bases unmatched. The germline V gene has CDR1 MGHDK and CDR2 SYGVNS. CDR3 length: 18 amino acids. CDR3 bases: TGTGCCAGCAGCCGTGGGGACAGCTCCAGCTCCTATAATTCACCCCTCCACTTT. Translating gives CASSRGDSSSSYNSPLHF.

The rearrangement joins TRBV4-1 to TRBJ2-4, with 7 positions matching TRBD1. Unmatched junction bases numbered 5, after V lost 1 base and J lost 2 bases. The germline V gene has CDR1 MGHRA and CDR2 YSYEKL. This CDR3 contains 16 residues. In nucleotides, the CDR3 is TGCGCCAGCAGCCAAGGGGCCAGGGGGTCCAAAAACATTCAGTACTTC. It specifies CASSQGARGSKNIQYF.

This clonotype occurred a few times. This chain links TRBV6-5 with TRBJ1-6; 8 positions match TRBD1. V trimming: 0 bases; J trimming: 6 bases; junction bases outside the gene matches: 16. CDR3 size: 20 residues. The germline gives CDR1 MNHEY, CDR2 SVGAGI. The CDR3 nucleotides are TGTGCCAGCAGTTACTCCGAAAGGACAGGGCGCCGGAACTTTAATTCACCCCTCCACTTT. Its translation is CASSYSERTGRRNFNSPLHF.

This chain uses TRBV19 with TRBJ2-2; 9 bases are shared with TRBD1. This CDR3 has 15 residues. The trim removed 7 bases at V and 10 bases at J, leaving 13 bases unmatched. The germline CDR1 and CDR2 sequences are LNHDA and SQIVND (reference sequence). The CDR3 sequence is CASTPRGDRVLELFF. CDR3 in DNA: TGTGCCAGTACCCCGAGAGGGGACAGGGTTCTGGAGCTGTTTTTT.

The chain joins TRBV20-1 to TRBJ1-2, with a possible D match to TRBD1 (6 bases). CDR3 length: 14 amino acids. V shed 5 bases and J shed 2 bases, with 15 bases lying between them. From germline, CDR1 is DFQATT and CDR2 SNEGSKA (reference sequence). CDR3 protein: CSAQNREPNYGYTF. The CDR3 DNA reads TGCAGTGCTCAAAACAGGGAGCCCAACTATGGCTACACCTTC.

V gene TRBV6-1 combines with J gene TRBJ1-6; D possibly corresponds to TRBD1 (5 bases). This CDR3 contains 13 residues. Germline-derived CDR1 and CDR2 are MNHNS and SASEGT. Trimming took 8 bases from V and 9 from J, leaving 14 bases between them. The CDR3 is CASFRTMASPLHF. CDR3 DNA: TGTGCCAGCTTTAGGACAATGGCTTCACCCCTCCACTTT.

This chain links TRBV15 with TRBJ2-2, with 9 positions matching TRBD2. This CDR3 region has 16 residues. V lost 8 bases and J lost 7; bases outside the gene matches: 14. The germline CDR1 and CDR2 sequences are LNHNV and YYDKDF (reference sequence). CDR3 DNA: TGTGCCACCGGGGGAGGGCGGGGGGGCCGGAACGGGGAGCTGTTTTTT. Protein sequence: CATGGGRGGRNGELFF.

The V and J genes are TRBV6-4 and TRBJ1-2; no definite D call. The CDR3 covers 17 residues. Germline V gives CDR1 MRHNA, CDR2 SNTAGT. Trimming left V 0 bases short and J 4 bases short, with 18 bases between. In DNA, the CDR3 is TGTGCCAGCAGTGACTCCCCGGGGAGCCAAACCCCCTATGGCTACACCTTC. Translated, it gives CASSDSPGSQTPYGYTF.

The chain recombines TRBV20-1 with TRBJ2-5; 8 nucleotides line up with TRBD1. The junction had 8 bases not matched to a gene; V was cut back by 2 bases and J by 0 bases. This CDR3 has 16 amino acids. Germline lookup yields CDR1 DFQATT and CDR2 SNEGSKA (reference sequence). CDR3 amino acids: CSARIWTGWNQETQYF. The CDR3 DNA follows: TGCAGTGCTAGAATTTGGACAGGGTGGAACCAAGAGACCCAGTACTTC.

The genes are TRBV2 and TRBJ2-3; 10 bases line up with TRBD2. The CDR3 has 15 residues. CDR1 is SNHLY and CDR2 is FYNNEI in the germline V gene. J was trimmed by 2 bases and V by 5 bases; bases with no gene match: 4. The CDR3 is CASSPGTSVTDTQYF. Here the CDR3 DNA reads TGTGCCAGCAGTCCCGGGACTAGCGTCACAGATACGCAGTATTTT.

This clonotype appeared a few times. This chain uses TRBV2 with TRBJ1-2, with D perhaps TRBD1 (6 bases). V dropped 4 bases and J dropped 8 bases, with 11 bases sitting between them. This CDR3 comprises 12 residues. Germline V lookup: CDR1 SNHLY, CDR2 FYNNEI. Here the CDR3 reads CASSVWGGGYTF. CDR3 nucleotides: TGTGCCAGCAGTGTTTGGGGGGGCGGCTACACCTTC.

CDR3 in amino acids: CAIRRTDRETQYF. As DNA, the CDR3 is TGTGCCATCAGACGGACAGACCGGGAGACCCAGTACTTC. The chain carries TRBV10-3 and TRBJ2-5; possible D gene TRBD1, 6 bases. V dropped 6 bases and J dropped 5 bases, with 13 bases sitting between them. Germline lookup yields CDR1 ENHRY and CDR2 SYGVKD. CDR3 size: 13 residues.

V usage is TRBV12-3 or TRBV12-4 and J usage is TRBJ1-1; D unclear. CDR3 length equals 12 residues. Trimming removed 3 bases at V and 3 bases at J, with 5 bases between. CDR3 bases: TGTGCCAGCAGTTTGGAAGACACTGAAGCTTTCTTT. Protein sequence: CASSLEDTEAFF.

A few counts support this clonotype. J is TRBJ2-7 and V is TRBV20-1; D gene unclear. Germline V gene sequence: CDR1 DFQATT, CDR2 SNEGSKA (reference sequence). Trimming left V 0 bases short and J 2 bases short, with 11 bases between. This CDR3 is 14 amino acids long. Here the CDR3 reads CSAREGFNAYEQYF. The CDR3 region has the DNA TGCAGTGCTAGAGAGGGCTTTAACGCCTACGAGCAGTACTTC.

This clonotype was observed a handful of times. This chain joins TRBV6-1 and TRBJ1-5; 10 bases fit TRBD1. Per germline, CDR1 MNHNS and CDR2 SASEGT. There are 15 residues in the CDR3. V dropped 5 bases and J dropped 6; count of bases not matched to a gene: 7. The CDR3 DNA sequence: TGTGCCAGCAGTACCCTGGGGACAGGGGCTCAGCCCCAGCATTTT. Translation gives CASSTLGTGAQPQHF.

On this clonotype itself: Since no conserved phenylalanine or tryptophan closes the CDR3, a read error is the likely cause. It is unclear where the CDR3 begins or ends on the DNA, so no DNA is shown, and the CDR3 is as TCRdb lists it. This rearrangement joins TRBV20-1 to TRBJ1-6. The CDR3 has 8 amino acids, counting both end residues. CDR1 and CDR2 from the germline V gene are DFQATT and SNEGSKA (reference sequence). The CDR3 is CSARGRSV.

The chain recombines TRBV18 with TRBJ1-1, with a weak D call TRBD1 (5 bases). The V end was cut by 2 bases, the J end by 1 base, with 11 bases between. Germline V gene lookup returns CDR1 KGHSH and CDR2 LQKENI. The CDR3 is 15 amino acids. The CDR3 here is CASSPSPDRNTEAFF. As DNA, the CDR3 is TGTGCCAGCTCACCATCCCCAGACAGGAACACTGAAGCTTTCTTT.

This chain links TRBV6-1 with TRBJ1-5, with D perhaps matching TRBD1 (5 bases). The CDR3 is made up of 16 amino acids. V shed 6 bases and J shed 3 bases, with 18 bases lying between them. Per germline, CDR1 MNHNS and CDR2 SASEGT. CDR3 in amino acids: CASSRVPGGPNQPQHF. For the CDR3, the DNA is TGTGCCAGCAGCAGGGTCCCGGGCGGACCCAATCAGCCCCAGCATTTT.